The sequence of this TCR beta chain was determined in a study of shared clonotypes between healthy human individuals. Profiled with immunoSEQ multiplex PCR; TCRdb holds only in-frame clones, not every one. Among fewer than 400,000 clones listed, about 74% were seen once. The CDR3 runs to 16 residues. Germline V CDR1 and CDR2: LNHDA, SQIVND (reference sequence). V lost 8 bases, J lost 0 bases, and 16 bases lay in between. Into CD45RA+ naive and CD45RA-negative memory subsets, the CD4+ cells were split. Points on this clone: The target antigen is unknown.

Regarding the study as a whole: Several donors held approximately 5% of naive CD4 clonotypes in common.

Sequencing used memory CD4+ T cells sorted from blood. Subset given: CD45RA-negative fraction. The rearrangement links TRBV19 to TRBJ2-2, with D tentatively TRBD2 (5 bases). This sequence was found in a young man in good health. CDR3 coding DNA: TGTGCCAGTGACGGAGGTCCCTACGCGAACACCGGGGAGCTGTTTTTT. This encodes CASDGGPYANTGELFF.